Below, one T cell receptor (beta chain) is given with its context. Its target is unknown. In TCRdb, the RT-PCR reads were re-called with MiXCR into one record per CDR3 protein. Altogether approximately 730,000 distinct CDR3 sequences are present, about 15% being singletons, with the ten largest covering less than 7%. The CDR3 consists of 16 residues. Germline CDR1 MNHEY, CDR2 SMNVEV (reference sequence). V shed 1 base and J shed 4 bases, with 17 bases lying between them. The data originate from a study of response to subunit inactivated influenza vaccine. General observations from the study: Authors suggested each seasonal influenza vaccination recruits few new T cells.

The receptor's source is a man between 45 and 60 years old who received an inactivated influenza vaccine. Sequencing used PBMCs from blood, obtained 14 to 15 days before vaccination. The genes are TRBV27 and TRBJ2-7; D possibly corresponds to TRBD1 (5 bases). CDR3 coding DNA: TGTGCCAGCAGTTTATTAGGACAATCGTTCTCTTACGAGCAGTACTTC. This sequence encodes CASSLLGQSFSYEQYF.